A single sample is the source of the 3 T cell receptor beta chains below, sequenced in a study of cytomegalovirus exposure and HLA in healthy donors. A multiplex PCR was run with 60 Vbeta primers and 13 Jbeta primers. Sequencing was performed with immunoSEQ multiplex PCR; in TCRdb, only in-frame clones are kept and a portion is missing. This table has about 140,000 clones, 77% appearing once. The sequencing input was PBMCs. The receptors shown here come from a female donor in good health and CMV-seronegative.

The V gene is TRBV27, the J gene TRBJ1-3; no definite D call. Germline CDR1 MNHEY, CDR2 SMNVEV (reference sequence). Trimming removed 6 bases at V and 1 base at J, with 13 bases between. This CDR3 has 15 residues. The CDR3 coding sequence is TGTGCCAGCAGCCAACGGAGCGGATCTGGAAACACCATATATTTT. This gives the protein CASSQRSGSGNTIYF.

The chain uses TRBV19 and TRBJ2-6, with TRBD1 matching over 7 bases. Germline-derived CDR1 and CDR2 are LNHDA and SQIVND (reference sequence). The CDR3 covers 15 residues. J lost 2 bases, V lost 5 bases, and 3 bases had no gene match. The CDR3: CASSADRAGANVLTF. CDR3 DNA: TGTGCCAGTAGTGCCGACAGGGCTGGGGCCAACGTCCTGACTTTC. The entire variable domain, with the rest obtained from reference TRBV19 and TRBJ2-6, is as follows: DGGITQSPKYLFRKEGQNVTLSCEQNLNHDAMYWYRQDPGQGLRLIYYSQIVNDFQKGDIAEGYSVSREKKESFPLTVTSAQKNPTAFYLCASSADRAGANVLTFGAGSRLTVL.

This clone has only a few counts. This chain connects TRBV7-9 to TRBJ1-3; 9 nucleotides align to TRBD1. In germline, CDR1 is SEHNR, CDR2 FQNEAQ (reference sequence). This CDR3 is built from 16 residues. The trim removed 4 bases at V and 4 bases at J, leaving 8 bases unmatched. The CDR3 DNA reads TGTGCCAGCAGCTCAAACAGGGGGCTCGCAGGAAACACCATATATTTT. Translation: CASSSNRGLAGNTIYF.